This T cell receptor beta chain was documented in a study of graft-versus-host responses after intestinal transplantation. Study at large: Anti-thymocyte globulin induction was given to all recipients, followed by tacrolimus and steroids for around three years.

Profiled with immunoSEQ multiplex PCR; TCRdb holds only in-frame clones, not every one. Here the sample spans 150,000 or so clones, around 90% being singletons. Of note for this clone: The target antigen is unknown.

In germline, CDR1 is SNHLY, CDR2 FYNNEI. The germline V and J ends were trimmed by 5 bases and 4 bases, with 21 bases remaining between them. This CDR3 has 16 residues. Whole-study findings and limits: When patients had graft-donor T cell macrochimerism, their allografts held high graft-versus-host to host-versus-graft clonal ratios. Recipient marrow held GvH clones, some first seen in ileum or blood.

The J gene is TRBJ2-7, the V gene TRBV2; tentative D call: TRBD1 (6 bases). This receptor was obtained from a human donor who received an intestinal transplant. The specimen comprised unstimulated CD4+ T cells sorted from spleen or lymph node cells, sampled before intestinal transplant. CDR3 region: CASSPVMTGGTYEQYF. CDR3 coding DNA: TGTGCCAGCAGTCCCGTGATGACAGGAGGAACATACGAGCAGTACTTC.